This T cell receptor (beta chain) is from a study of CD8+CD57+ T cells in acquired aplastic anemia. Study overall: Across the sorted CD4+ and CD8+ cells, DNA amounts averaged 3.2 ug. Regarding the study as a whole: The study found no significant CD8+ Simpson's diversity difference between patients and controls.

For sequencing, patients were chosen who had shown expansion of CD8+CD57+ cells by flow cytometry. None of the patients had been given any therapy when their blood was sampled. As for this clonotype: The antigen is undetermined.

CDR1 SGHVS and CDR2 FQNEAQ come from the germline V gene. The CDR3 is 14 amino acids. Trimming shortened V by 2 bases and J by 4 bases, and 11 bases separated the two germline ends. Template material for TCR beta VDJ and CDR3 profiling consisted of genomic DNA. A single record per CDR3 protein comes from TCRdb applying MiXCR to the reads. The repertoire has about 150,000 distinct CDR3 sequences, around 47% of them found once; the top ten carry under 3.5%. The sequence was obtained from a human donor with aplastic anemia. Sequences were obtained from sorted CD4+, CD8+, or CD8+CD57+ T cells (not recorded which) from PBMCs. The chain has TRBV7-8 and TRBJ2-5; D possibly corresponds to TRBD1 (6 bases). CDR3 sequence (DNA): TGTGCCAGCAGCTTAAACAGGGTCTTAGAGACCCAGTACTTC. Translating gives CASSLNRVLETQYF.